Below are 22 T cell receptor beta chains sequenced from a single sample in a study of cytomegalovirus exposure and HLA in healthy donors. Primers included in the PCR were 60 Vbeta and 13 Jbeta primers. Some clones are missing from TCRdb's copy, which holds only in-frame ones; the method was immunoSEQ multiplex PCR. Here the sample spans 270,000 or so clones, more than 80% being singletons. Sequenced material: PBMCs. The receptors here all came from a man in his forties in good health and CMV-seropositive.

The chain links TRBV7-9 to TRBJ1-2; 7 bases are a match to TRBD1. CDR1 SEHNR and CDR2 FQNEAQ come from the germline V gene (reference sequence). With 0 bases clipped from V and 6 bases from J, the junction kept 4 bases outside the gene matches. CDR3 length equals 14 residues. The CDR3 DNA reads TGTGCCAGCAGCTTAGCCCGACAGGGTCATGGCTACACCTTC. The encoded protein is CASSLARQGHGYTF.

V usage is TRBV5-6 and J usage is TRBJ2-5; TRBD2 matches 7 bases. V shed 0 bases, J shed 10 bases, and the junction held 18 bases outside the gene matches. CDR1 SGHDT and CDR2 YYEEEE come from the germline V gene. The CDR3 spans 17 residues. This chain's CDR3 is CASSLAWASGYQVDQYF. The CDR3 DNA follows: TGTGCCAGCAGCTTGGCTTGGGCTAGCGGATATCAAGTGGACCAGTACTTC.

J is TRBJ1-5 and V is TRBV6-5; D might be TRBD1 (6 bases). This CDR3 has 15 residues. The V gene lost 6 bases and the J gene lost 4 bases, with 16 bases spanning the gap. CDR1 MNHEY and CDR2 SVGAGI come from the germline V gene. CDR3 sequence (DNA): TGTGCCAGCAGAGAGCGTGGACAGAGAAATCAGCCCCAGCATTTT. It translates to CASRERGQRNQPQHF.

The chain joins TRBV4-1 to TRBJ2-1; 11 bases align to TRBD2. The CDR3 is made up of 16 amino acids. Germline V CDR1 and CDR2: MGHRA, YSYEKL. The ends lost 4 bases at V and 8 bases at J; junction bases unmatched: 10. This chain's CDR3 is CASSPLTSGMAYEQFF. CDR3 coding DNA: TGCGCCAGCAGCCCATTGACTAGCGGGATGGCTTATGAGCAGTTCTTC.

In this sample, this clone turned up a few times. The rearrangement uses TRBV5-6 and TRBJ1-2; D possibly corresponds to TRBD1 (5 bases). The CDR3 consists of 13 residues. Trimming stripped 0 bases from V and 2 bases from J, with 5 bases between. Looked up from germline, CDR1 is SGHDT and CDR2 is YYEEEE. The DNA of the CDR3 is TGTGCCAGCAGCTTGGGACAGAACTATGGCTACACCTTC. Translating it yields CASSLGQNYGYTF.

The gene calls are TRBV18 and TRBJ2-1; 7 bases map to TRBD2. Germline V gene sequence: CDR1 KGHSH, CDR2 LQKENI. J was trimmed by 8 bases and V by 2 bases; bases with no gene match: 12. The CDR3 loop spans 16 amino acids. DNA of the CDR3: TGTGCCAGCTCACCAGTCACTAGCGAGAGAAGGTATGAGCAGTTCTTC. It yields the protein CASSPVTSERRYEQFF.

This clone occurred a few times. This rearrangement joins TRBV4-3 to TRBJ2-7; tentative D call: TRBD1 (5 bases). This CDR3 contains 13 residues. Per germline, CDR1 LGHNA and CDR2 YSLEER. V lost 4 bases to trimming and J lost 4 bases, with 11 bases between them. The CDR3 nucleotides are TGCGCCAGCAGCCCCAGAAGGGGTTACGAGCAGTACTTC. Translation: CASSPRRGYEQYF.

This clone was recorded once. The chain joins TRBV28 to TRBJ1-5, with 8 positions matching TRBD1. The CDR3 contains 17 residues. Germline V gives CDR1 MDHEN, CDR2 SYDVKM. V dropped 2 bases and J dropped 0; count of bases not matched to a gene: 6. The CDR3 nucleotides read TGTGCCAGCAGTTTACGAACAGGGGGGTATAGCAATCAGCCCCAGCATTTT. Residues: CASSLRTGGYSNQPQHF. The whole variable domain, remainder taken from reference TRBV28 and TRBJ1-5, is DVKVTQSSRYLVKRTGEKVFLECVQDMDHENMFWYRQDPGLGLRLIYFSYDVKMKEKGDIPEGYSVSREKKERFSLILESASTNQTSMYLCASSLRTGGYSNQPQHFGDGTRLSIL.

V usage is TRBV27 and J usage is TRBJ1-4, with 7 bases identical to TRBD1. Germline CDR1 and CDR2: MNHEY and SMNVEV (reference sequence). The V gene end was trimmed by 3 bases and the J gene end by 3 bases; junction bases not matched to a gene: 4. The CDR3 covers 15 residues. The CDR3 DNA reads TGTGCCAGCAGTTTGAGGGGGCCCCCTAATGAAAAACTGTTTTTT. This sequence encodes CASSLRGPPNEKLFF.

This clone has a handful of counts. This sequence joins TRBV2 and TRBJ1-4; D gene ambiguous. This CDR3 spans 11 amino acids. The V end was cut by 7 bases, the J end by 11 bases, with 11 bases between. Germline V gene lookup returns CDR1 SNHLY and CDR2 FYNNEI. The CDR3 is CASKREGKLFF. The CDR3 coding sequence is TGTGCCAGCAAGCGGGAGGGTAAACTGTTTTTT.

This clone came up once. This sequence joins TRBV9 and TRBJ2-3; TRBD1 might be the D (5 bases). V was trimmed by 3 bases and J by 3 bases, leaving 5 bases between them. The CDR3 runs 12 residues. Germline V gives CDR1 SGDLS, CDR2 YYNGEE. CDR3 in DNA: TGTGCCAGCAGCGCAGGGACAGATACGCAGTATTTT. Translated, it gives CASSAGTDTQYF.

In its sample, this clone was seen once. V gene TRBV29-1 combines with J gene TRBJ2-1; the D gene is possibly TRBD2 (7 bases). V was trimmed by 2 bases and J by 6 bases, leaving 11 bases between them. Germline V CDR1 and CDR2: SQVTM, ANQGSEA. The CDR3 is 13 residues long. This CDR3 is CSVERGAPNEQFF. The CDR3 DNA sequence: TGCAGCGTTGAACGGGGGGCTCCCAATGAGCAGTTCTTC.

J is TRBJ2-1 and V is TRBV6-1; the match to TRBD2 covers 9 bases. Germline values: CDR1 MNHNS, CDR2 SASEGT. The CDR3 has 14 residues. V dropped 7 bases and J dropped 9; count of bases not matched to a gene: 10. CDR3 loop: CASKPGLAGTEQFF. The DNA for the CDR3 is TGTGCCAGCAAACCTGGGCTAGCGGGAACTGAGCAGTTCTTC.

This chain connects TRBV28 to TRBJ2-1, with D maybe TRBD2 (6 bases). CDR3 length equals 14 residues. The germline V and J ends were trimmed by 3 bases and 2 bases, with 8 bases remaining between them. Germline CDR1 reads MDHEN; CDR2 reads SYDVKM. As DNA, the CDR3 is TGTGCCAGCAGTTTGAGGGAGGCCTACAATGAGCAGTTCTTC. Protein product: CASSLREAYNEQFF.

This chain uses TRBV7-9 with TRBJ2-7; D is perhaps TRBD2 (6 bases). Germline V lookup: CDR1 SEHNR, CDR2 FQNEAQ (reference sequence). The CDR3 totals 13 residues. The V gene lost 0 bases and the J gene lost 4 bases, with 7 bases spanning the gap. In DNA form, the CDR3 reads TGTGCCAGCAGCTTAGCGCGGGGTTACGAGCAGTACTTC. Amino acid sequence: CASSLARGYEQYF.

The J gene is TRBJ2-3, the V gene TRBV11-2, with D unclear. Trimming removed 5 bases at V and 1 base at J, with 13 bases between. This CDR3 has 15 residues. Germline-derived CDR1 and CDR2 are SGHAT and FQNNGV. The CDR3 spells CASSPEPAGTDTQYF. CDR3 sequence (DNA): TGTGCCAGCAGCCCCGAGCCCGCGGGCACAGATACGCAGTATTTT.

The V call is TRBV6-6, the J call TRBJ2-7, with D perhaps matching TRBD2 (6 bases). The V end lost 8 bases, the J end lost 2 bases, and 13 bases lay between the germline ends. The CDR3 is 13 residues long. Germline values: CDR1 MNHNY, CDR2 SVGAGI (reference sequence). The chain's CDR3 is CASDPGRTYEQYF. The CDR3 DNA reads as TGTGCCAGCGACCCCGGGAGAACCTACGAGCAGTACTTC.

A few counts support this clone. V usage is TRBV4-1 and J usage is TRBJ2-5; D call uncertain. CDR1 is MGHRA and CDR2 is YSYEKL in the germline V gene. V lost 4 bases, J lost 4 bases, and 10 bases lay in between. The CDR3 runs to 13 residues. As DNA, the CDR3 is TGCGCCAGCAGCCGGGCGCCTGTAGAGACCCAGTACTTC. Protein: CASSRAPVETQYF.

A single count supports this clone. The chain carries TRBV12-5 and TRBJ1-1; D gene uncertain. CDR1 is LGHNT, CDR2 FRNRAP, per germline. Trimming stripped 1 base from V and 4 bases from J, with 10 bases between. The CDR3 length is 14 residues. The CDR3 loop is CASGLGRAGTEAFF. The CDR3 DNA sequence: TGTGCTAGTGGTTTGGGGAGGGCCGGCACTGAAGCTTTCTTT.

There are a few counts of this clone. The J gene is TRBJ1-2, the V gene TRBV19; D is unresolved. Germline V CDR1 and CDR2: LNHDA, SQIVND (reference sequence). CDR3 length equals 13 residues. V lost 5 bases and J 1 base, leaving 8 bases between the germline ends. The CDR3 DNA sequence: TGTGCCAGTAGTCAGGATATTAACTATGGCTACACCTTC. It translates to CASSQDINYGYTF.

The CDR3 sequence is CASSPRQGRNTEAFF. CDR3 DNA sequence: TGTGCCAGCAGCCCAAGACAGGGGAGGAACACTGAAGCTTTCTTT. The chain carries TRBV6-1 and TRBJ1-1; 8 nucleotides line up with TRBD1. This CDR3 has 15 residues. V lost 6 bases and J lost 1; bases outside the gene matches: 7. Germline V lookup: CDR1 MNHNS, CDR2 SASEGT.

Only a few counts were recorded for this clone. J is TRBJ1-1 and V is TRBV5-3, with D unresolved. TRBV5-3 is noted as an ORF with a role that remains uncertain. The germline V and J ends were trimmed by 1 base and 5 bases, with 9 bases remaining between them. The CDR3 consists of 13 residues. The CDR3 nucleotides are TGTGCCAGAAGCTTGTTCCGGGGAACTGAAGCTTTCTTT. This codes for CARSLFRGTEAFF.